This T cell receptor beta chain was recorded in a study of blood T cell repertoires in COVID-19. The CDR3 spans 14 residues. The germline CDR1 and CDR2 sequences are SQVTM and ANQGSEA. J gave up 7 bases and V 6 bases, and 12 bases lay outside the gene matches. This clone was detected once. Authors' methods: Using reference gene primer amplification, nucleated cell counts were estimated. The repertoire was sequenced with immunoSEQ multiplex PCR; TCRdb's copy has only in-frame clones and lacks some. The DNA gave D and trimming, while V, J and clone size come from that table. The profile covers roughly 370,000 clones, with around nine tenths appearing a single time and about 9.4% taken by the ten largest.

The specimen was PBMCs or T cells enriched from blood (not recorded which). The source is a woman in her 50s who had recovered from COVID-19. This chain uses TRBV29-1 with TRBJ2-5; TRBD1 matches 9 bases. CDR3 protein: CSVEWTGADGTQYF. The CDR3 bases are TGCAGCGTAGAGTGGACAGGGGCGGATGGGACCCAGTACTTC.